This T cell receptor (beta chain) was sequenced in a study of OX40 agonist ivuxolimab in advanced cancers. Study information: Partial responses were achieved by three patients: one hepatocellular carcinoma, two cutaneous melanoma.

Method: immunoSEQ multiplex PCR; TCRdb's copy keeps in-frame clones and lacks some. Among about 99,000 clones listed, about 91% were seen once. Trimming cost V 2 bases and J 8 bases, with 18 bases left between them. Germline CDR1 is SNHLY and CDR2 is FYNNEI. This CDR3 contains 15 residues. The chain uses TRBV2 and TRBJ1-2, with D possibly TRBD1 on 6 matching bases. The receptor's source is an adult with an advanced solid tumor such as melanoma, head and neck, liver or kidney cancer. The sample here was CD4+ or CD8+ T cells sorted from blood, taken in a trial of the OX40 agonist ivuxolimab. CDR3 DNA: TGTGCCAGCAGTGAAAGGCGAAGGGGGGGCCGGGGCTACACCTTC. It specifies CASSERRRGGRGYTF. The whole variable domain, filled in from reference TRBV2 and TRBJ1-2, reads EPEVTQTPSHQVTQMGQEVILRCVPISNHLYFYWYRQILGQKVEFLVSFYNNEISEKSEIFDDQFSVERPDGSNFTLKIRSTKLEDSAMYFCASSERRRGGRGYTFGSGTRLTVV.